These 21 T cell receptor beta chains share one sample of origin, sequenced in a study of blood T cell repertoires in COVID-19. Sequencing was performed with immunoSEQ multiplex PCR; in TCRdb, only in-frame clones are kept and a portion is missing. The sample yields roughly 410,000 clones, 80% to 90% seen once. The sample was peripheral blood. These receptors were collected from a woman between 55 and 75 years old with COVID-19, enrolled during active disease.

The rearrangement joins TRBV7-8 to TRBJ2-4, with TRBD2 matching over 7 bases. V was pared by 1 base and J by 4 bases, with 7 bases of the junction left unmatched. The CDR3 loop spans 16 amino acids. Germline CDR1 and CDR2: SGHVS and FQNEAQ. In nucleotides, the CDR3 is TGTGCCAGCAGCTTAGAAGGTTCGCGGGGGAAAAACATTCAGTACTTC. Translated: CASSLEGSRGKNIQYF.

The CDR3 nucleotides read TGTGCCAGCAGTTTATTACGGGGGGGCCAAGTCGATGCCAACGCCGGGGAGCTGTTTTTT. Translating gives CASSLLRGGQVDANAGELFF. The chain carries TRBV27 and TRBJ2-2; 8 bases map to TRBD2. Losses at the gene ends were 1 base for V and 6 bases for J; bases not matched to a gene: 19. CDR1 and CDR2 (germline): MNHEY, SMNVEV (reference sequence). There are 20 residues in the CDR3.

CDR3 residues: CASRAGDEKLFF. DNA of the CDR3: TGTGCCAGTAGGGCAGGGGATGAAAAACTGTTTTTT. The J gene is TRBJ1-4, the V gene TRBV19, with D perhaps TRBD1 (6 bases). CDR1 and CDR2 (germline): LNHDA, SQIVND (reference sequence). This CDR3 has 12 residues. Trimming stripped 6 bases from V and 6 bases from J, with 8 bases between.

The rearrangement links TRBV4-1 to TRBJ2-4, with TRBD2 matching 7 bases. Germline V lookup: CDR1 MGHRA, CDR2 YSYEKL. V dropped 1 base and J dropped 1; count of bases not matched to a gene: 7. There are 17 residues in the CDR3. The CDR3 loop reads CASSQVWLSGAKNIQYF. The CDR3 coding sequence is TGCGCCAGCAGCCAAGTTTGGCTTAGCGGGGCCAAAAACATTCAGTACTTC.

The genes are TRBV3-1 (or the pseudogene TRBV3-2) and TRBJ2-4, with a possible D match to TRBD1 (5 bases). The CDR3 consists of 15 residues. Trimming took 4 bases from V and 6 from J, leaving 16 bases between them. CDR1 is LGHDT, CDR2 YNNKEL, per germline (reference sequence). The CDR3 region is CASSPGRVSLNIQYF. CDR3 bases: TGTGCCAGCAGCCCAGGCAGGGTCTCACTAAACATTCAGTACTTC.

The chain is built from TRBV5-6 and TRBJ2-7; a weak D match, TRBD1 (5 bases). V lost 0 bases, J lost 2 bases, and 9 bases lay in between. The CDR3 contains 14 residues. Germline CDR1 is SGHDT and CDR2 is YYEEEE. The CDR3 nucleotides are TGTGCCAGCAGCTTGGGGGGCCTGGCCTACGAGCAGTACTTC. This codes for CASSLGGLAYEQYF.

The rearrangement links TRBV11-2 to TRBJ2-2, with a tentative D call TRBD2 (5 bases). Germline V gene sequence: CDR1 SGHAT, CDR2 FQNNGV. This CDR3 region has 17 residues. The V end lost 3 bases, the J end lost 0 bases, and 14 bases lay between the germline ends. CDR3 sequence: CASSFRTVPSNTGELFF. The CDR3 nucleotides are TGTGCCAGCAGCTTTCGGACTGTCCCTTCGAACACCGGGGAGCTGTTTTTT.

Notes on this clone: This sample also contains other DNA sequences that code for the same CDR3. V usage is TRBV28 and J usage is TRBJ1-2, with D hard to call. The germline V and J ends were trimmed by 6 bases and 1 base, with 6 bases remaining between them. The CDR3 has 12 amino acids. Germline V gene lookup returns CDR1 MDHEN and CDR2 SYDVKM. CDR3 in amino acids: CASSLSNYGYTF. DNA for the CDR3: TGTGCCAGCAGCCTCAGTAACTATGGCTACACCTTC.

The chain carries TRBV14 and TRBJ2-2; D gene unclear. V was cut by 2 bases and J by 3 bases, with 7 bases left in between. Germline loops: CDR1 SGHDN, CDR2 FVKESK. This CDR3 contains 14 residues. Here the CDR3 DNA reads TGTGCCAGCAGCCAATTTCGGGACACCGGGGAGCTGTTTTTT. It translates to CASSQFRDTGELFF.

The chain couples TRBV28 to TRBJ2-7; D perhaps matches TRBD2 (5 bases). With 7 bases removed from V and 0 bases from J, the gap between germline ends came to 16 bases. The CDR3 contains 15 residues. Germline CDR1 MDHEN, CDR2 SYDVKM. The CDR3 DNA reads TGTGCCAGCATGACTTGGACGGGAAGCTCCTACGAGCAGTACTTC. Protein product: CASMTWTGSSYEQYF.

The rearrangement uses TRBV10-3 and TRBJ2-2, with 7 bases matching TRBD2. The junction had 6 bases not matched to a gene; V was cut back by 8 bases and J by 3 bases. CDR1 ENHRY and CDR2 SYGVKD come from the germline V gene. The CDR3 consists of 14 residues. The CDR3 reads CAIGRGSDTGELFF. DNA for the CDR3: TGTGCCATCGGGCGGGGGAGCGACACCGGGGAGCTGTTTTTT.

The V gene is TRBV3-1 (or the pseudogene TRBV3-2), the J gene TRBJ2-1, with D hard to call. Per the germline V gene, CDR1 is LGHDT and CDR2 is YNNKEL (reference sequence). This CDR3 comprises 12 residues. Between the trimmed V and J ends, which lost 3 bases and 9 bases, there was a span of 9 bases. The CDR3 coding sequence is TGTGCCAGCAGCCAGAACCTAGGTGAGCAGTTCTTC. This encodes CASSQNLGEQFF.

This clone was recorded once. This chain connects TRBV18 to TRBJ1-1, with D hard to call. Germline CDR1 is KGHSH and CDR2 is LQKENI. The CDR3 consists of 15 residues. V lost 3 bases, J lost 6 bases, and 17 bases lay in between. CDR3 region: CASSPATGNSPEAFF. The CDR3 DNA reads as TGTGCCAGCTCACCCGCGACGGGGAATAGTCCTGAAGCTTTCTTT.

The chain recombines TRBV7-9 with TRBJ1-5; 7 bases map to TRBD1. Trimming took 1 base from V and 5 from J; bases not matched to a gene: 8. Germline V gives CDR1 SEHNR, CDR2 FQNEAQ (reference sequence). The CDR3 loop spans 16 amino acids. CDR3 sequence reads: CASSLGGRGVHQPQHF. CDR3 DNA: TGTGCCAGCAGCTTAGGGGGCAGGGGGGTTCATCAGCCCCAGCATTTT.

A few counts support this clone. The chain combines TRBV6-6 with TRBJ1-1, with 9 bases lining up with TRBD1. Trimming cost V 6 bases and J 1 base; bases outside gene matches: 9. The CDR3 is 16 amino acids. CDR1 is MNHNY and CDR2 is SVGAGI in the germline V gene (reference sequence). Here the CDR3 reads CASREDRGYANTEAFF. CDR3 coding DNA: TGTGCCAGCAGAGAGGACAGGGGATACGCGAACACTGAAGCTTTCTTT.

This chain links TRBV19 with TRBJ1-2; D is unresolved. The CDR3 is 14 amino acids. V shed 0 bases and J shed 2 bases, with 7 bases lying between them. Germline CDR1 LNHDA, CDR2 SQIVND (reference sequence). Here the CDR3 DNA reads TGTGCCAGTAGTATAGATCTCGGGAACTATGGCTACACCTTC. It encodes CASSIDLGNYGYTF.

The chain couples TRBV18 to TRBJ1-2; 7 bases agree with TRBD1. This CDR3 spans 14 amino acids. In germline, CDR1 is KGHSH, CDR2 LQKENI. V lost 4 bases to trimming and J lost 8 bases; unmatched junction nucleotides: 10. The CDR3 DNA reads TGTGCCAGCTCACTTAATACCGGGACAGTAGGCTACACCTTC. It codes for CASSLNTGTVGYTF.

This chain joins TRBV2 and TRBJ1-4; the match to TRBD1 covers 9 bases. This CDR3 contains 18 residues. V shed 8 bases, J shed 8 bases, and the junction held 21 bases outside the gene matches. Looked up from germline, CDR1 is SNHLY and CDR2 is FYNNEI. In DNA, the CDR3 is TGTGCCAGCGGTGGACCTCGGGACAGGGCTTCTCTGGGCGAAAAACTGTTTTTT. This sequence encodes CASGGPRDRASLGEKLFF.

The chain is built from TRBV3-1 (or the pseudogene TRBV3-2) and TRBJ1-4; 7 nucleotides match TRBD1. The junction had 6 bases not matched to a gene; V was cut back by 4 bases and J by 4 bases. Germline CDR1 is LGHDT and CDR2 is YNNKEL (reference sequence). The CDR3 contains 15 residues. The DNA for the CDR3 is TGTGCCAGCAGCCCCCGGGACAGACTTAATGAAAAACTGTTTTTT. Encoded protein: CASSPRDRLNEKLFF.

The gene calls are TRBV28 and TRBJ1-2; a weak D match, TRBD1 (6 bases). Trimming shortened V by 3 bases and J by 4 bases, and 18 bases separated the two germline ends. CDR3 length: 16 amino acids. Germline V gene lookup returns CDR1 MDHEN and CDR2 SYDVKM. The CDR3 protein is CASSFSQGGIGYGYTF. For the CDR3, the DNA is TGTGCCAGCAGTTTCTCTCAAGGGGGAATAGGCTATGGCTACACCTTC.

This clone occurred a few times. The rearrangement joins TRBV25-1 to TRBJ1-5; D might be TRBD1 (5 bases). CDR1 is MGHDK and CDR2 is SYGVNS in the germline V gene. V was clipped by 6 bases and J by 3 bases, with 12 bases between them. This CDR3 has 14 amino acids. The CDR3 coding sequence is TGTGCCAGCAGGGGGCAGGAACCCAATCAGCCCCAGCATTTT. It specifies CASRGQEPNQPQHF.